One T cell receptor (beta chain) is described in this entry. Antigen specificity is unknown. These data come from a study of cytomegalovirus exposure and HLA in healthy donors. Looking at the study overall: The 130 or so validation repertoires used the same platform as the roughly 670 first-cohort repertoires (as reported by a later analysis).

The CDR3 covers 12 residues. Whole-study results and caveats: Researchers counted around 160 TCR beta chains as cytomegalovirus-associated. That first-cohort TCR clusters tended to co-occur in the approximately 110 validation repertoires was found in a later analysis. Most TCR sequences proved rare, with some public TCRs found in many donors.

The table came from immunoSEQ multiplex PCR; TCRdb's copy has only in-frame clones and leaves some out. Of roughly 250,000 clones in the sample, nearly 90% were seen once. The chain joins TRBV1 to TRBJ1-2; TRBD1 is taken as the D call from the table, unchecked against the DNA. TRBV1 is noted as a pseudogene. Sequencing input: PBMCs. This TCR came from a young woman in good health and CMV-seronegative. The CDR3 here is CTSGAGDYGYTF. As DNA, the CDR3 is TGCACCAGCGGGGCAGGAGACTATGGCTACACCTTC.